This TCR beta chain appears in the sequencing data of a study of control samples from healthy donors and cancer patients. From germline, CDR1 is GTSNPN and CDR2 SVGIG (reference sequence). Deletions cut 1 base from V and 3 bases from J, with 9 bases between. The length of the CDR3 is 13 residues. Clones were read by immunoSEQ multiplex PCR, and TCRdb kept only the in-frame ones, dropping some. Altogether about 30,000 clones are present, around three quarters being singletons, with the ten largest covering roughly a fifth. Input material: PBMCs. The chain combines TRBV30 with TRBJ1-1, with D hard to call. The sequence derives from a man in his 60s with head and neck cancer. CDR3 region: CAWSEGSHTEAFF. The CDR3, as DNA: TGTGCCTGGAGTGAAGGTTCACACACTGAAGCTTTCTTT.